This TCR beta chain was retrieved from a study of response to subunit inactivated influenza vaccine. Study outcomes and limitations: It was the authors' suggestion that each seasonal influenza vaccination recruits few new T cells.

TCRdb re-called the RT-PCR reads with MiXCR, one entry per CDR3 protein. The sample consists of about 300,000 distinct CDR3 sequences, less than 25% of them appearing once. This clonotype was counted only a few times. Its antigen is not identified. This CDR3 comprises 11 residues. Germline-derived CDR1 and CDR2 are SEHNR and FQNEAQ (reference sequence). Trimming took off 1 base at V and 10 bases at J, with 7 bases between the two ends. This clonotype was obtained from a man aged 50 to 69 who received an inactivated influenza vaccine. The chain couples TRBV7-9 to TRBJ2-5; D is uncertain. The sequencing used PBMCs from blood, collected less than 22 months after vaccination. In DNA form, the CDR3 reads TGTGCCAGCAGCTTAGACAGAGGCCAGTACTTC. Amino acids: CASSLDRGQYF.